This entry lists 6 T cell receptor beta chains sequenced from one sample in a study of regulatory T cells in long-lasting Graves disease. Time point of the sample: newly diagnosed GD, antithyroid drugs for less than 3 months. The TCR library was prepared using RNA isolated from PBMCs. Arm-PCR with iRepertoire HTBI primers amplified the CDR3 regions for these TCR beta libraries. In TCRdb, the multiplex PCR reads were re-called with MiXCR into one record per CDR3 protein. The table shows about 330,000 distinct CDR3 sequences, with roughly 15% occurring only once. These data were likewise used in another study, on T cells in Graves' hyperthyroidism and ophthalmopathy.

The source material was peripheral blood mononuclear cells (PBMCs), sampled at new diagnosis, from a patient treated with antithyroid drugs. The receptors originated from a woman younger than 30 with Graves disease.

This clonotype was seen repeatedly, ten times or more. The chain is built from TRBV11-2 and TRBJ2-7, with 7 bases aligning to TRBD1. This CDR3 has 16 residues. The V gene end was trimmed by 1 base and the J gene end by 0 bases; junction bases not matched to a gene: 6. Per the germline V gene, CDR1 is SGHAT and CDR2 is FQNNGV. The CDR3: CASSLGFRGSSYEQYF. The CDR3, as DNA: TGTGCCAGCAGCTTAGGGTTCAGGGGGAGCTCCTACGAGCAGTACTTC.

This clonotype was detected only a few times. The V gene is TRBV20-1, the J gene TRBJ2-3, with TRBD2 matching 10 bases. The CDR3 is 13 amino acids. Germline trimming cut 3 bases from V and 4 bases from J; bases unmatched to any gene: 1. The germline V gene has CDR1 DFQATT and CDR2 SNEGSKA (reference sequence). The CDR3 coding sequence is TGCAGTGCTAGGGGGACTAGCGCAGATACGCAGTATTTT. Its protein product is CSARGTSADTQYF.

The chain links TRBV7-9 to TRBJ2-2; 13 bases match TRBD2. Germline values: CDR1 SEHNR, CDR2 FQNEAQ (reference sequence). J was trimmed by 0 bases and V by 11 bases; bases with no gene match: 9. The CDR3 contains 17 residues. Written as DNA, the CDR3 is TGTGCCCGTACAACCGGACTAGCGGGAGCGAACACCGGGGAGCTGTTTTTT. It specifies CARTTGLAGANTGELFF.

The rearrangement joins TRBV18 to TRBJ1-4, with D hard to call. The CDR3 is 15 amino acids. Deletions cut 3 bases from V and 3 bases from J, with 11 bases between. Germline V gene sequence: CDR1 KGHSH, CDR2 LQKENI. The CDR3 reads CASSPKTRSNEKLFF. DNA for the CDR3: TGTGCCAGCTCACCTAAGACCAGATCTAATGAAAAACTGTTTTTT.

In its sample, this clonotype was seen a few times. The chain carries TRBV25-1 and TRBJ1-1; maybe TRBD1 (6 bases). V dropped 6 bases and J dropped 3 bases, with 20 bases sitting between them. The germline V gene has CDR1 MGHDK and CDR2 SYGVNS. The CDR3 is 16 amino acids. CDR3 residues: CASSEGGRITDTEAFF. The CDR3 nucleotides read TGTGCCAGCAGCGAGGGGGGGAGGATCACCGACACTGAAGCTTTCTTT.

With regard to this clonotype: A much larger clone lies one base from this, so it may be a read error. The rearrangement links TRBV30 to TRBJ2-5; TRBD2 aligns across 8 bases. This CDR3 has 15 residues. CDR1 and CDR2 from the germline V gene are GTSNPN and SVGIG (reference sequence). The CDR3 sequence: CAWSVGLALGNELFF. The CDR3 DNA sequence: TGTGCCTGGAGTGTTGGACTAGCTTTAGGCAATGAGCTGTTCTTC.